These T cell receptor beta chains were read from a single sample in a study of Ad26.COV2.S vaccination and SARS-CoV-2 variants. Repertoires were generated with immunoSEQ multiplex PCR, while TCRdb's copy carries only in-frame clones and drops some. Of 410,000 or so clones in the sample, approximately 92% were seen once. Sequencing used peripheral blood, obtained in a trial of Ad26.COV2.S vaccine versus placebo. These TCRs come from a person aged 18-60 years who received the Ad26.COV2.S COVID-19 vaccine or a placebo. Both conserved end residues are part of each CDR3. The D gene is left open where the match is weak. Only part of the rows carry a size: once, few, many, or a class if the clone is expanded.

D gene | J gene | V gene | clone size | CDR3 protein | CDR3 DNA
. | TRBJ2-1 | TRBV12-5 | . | CASGGGWDFNEQFF | TGTGCTAGTGGGGGGGGTTGGGACTTCAATGAGCAGTTCTTC
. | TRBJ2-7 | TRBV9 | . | CASSPSQASSYEQYF | TGTGCCAGCAGCCCTTCCCAGGCATCCTCCTACGAGCAGTACTTC
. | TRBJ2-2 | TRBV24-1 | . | CATSDRPQETGELFF | TGTGCCACCAGTGATCGGCCACAGGAAACCGGGGAGCTGTTTTTT
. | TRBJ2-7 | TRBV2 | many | CASTKDSSSSYEQYF | TGTGCCAGCACCAAGGACAGCTCCAGCTCCTACGAGCAGTACTTC
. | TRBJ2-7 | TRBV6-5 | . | CASSYYASSYEQYF | TGTGCCAGCAGTTATTATGCCTCCTCCTACGAGCAGTACTTC
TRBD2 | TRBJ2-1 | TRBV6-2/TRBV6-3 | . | CASSYPSSGLAGGLIYNEQFF | TGTGCCAGCAGTTACCCTTCTTCGGGACTAGCGGGAGGGCTTATCTACAATGAGCAGTTCTTC
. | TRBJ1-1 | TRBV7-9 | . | CASSKRTGLEAFF | TGTGCCAGCAGCAAACGGACGGGGCTTGAAGCTTTCTTT
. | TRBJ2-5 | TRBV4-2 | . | CASSQLPLGGGSGETQYF | TGTGCCAGCAGCCAACTACCACTAGGGGGGGGCTCAGGGGAGACCCAGTACTTC
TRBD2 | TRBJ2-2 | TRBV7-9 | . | CASSRLAGGPGELFF | TGTGCCAGCAGCCGACTAGCGGGAGGGCCCGGGGAGCTGTTTTTT
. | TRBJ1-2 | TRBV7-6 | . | CASSSGPRGEDGYTF | TGTGCCAGCAGCTCGGGGCCCAGGGGAGAAGATGGCTACACCTTC
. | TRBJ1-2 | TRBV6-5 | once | CASSSGPRYGYTF | TGTGCCAGCAGTTCCGGGCCCCGCTATGGCTACACCTTC
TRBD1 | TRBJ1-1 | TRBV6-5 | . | CASSPRDRNTEAFF | TGTGCCAGCAGTCCGAGGGACAGGAACACTGAAGCTTTCTTT
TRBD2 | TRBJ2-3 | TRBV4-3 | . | CASSREAGGADTQYF | TGCGCCAGCAGCCGAGAGGCGGGAGGAGCGGATACGCAGTATTTT
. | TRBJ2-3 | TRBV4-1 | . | CASSQDPRDHLTDTQYF | TGCGCCAGCAGCCAAGATCCCCGGGACCACCTGACAGATACGCAGTATTTT
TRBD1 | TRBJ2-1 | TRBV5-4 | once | CASSLGQGAYNEQFF | TGTGCCAGCAGCTTGGGGCAGGGGGCTTACAATGAGCAGTTCTTC
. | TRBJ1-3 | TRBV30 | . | CAWSAGSGNTIYF | TGTGCCTGGAGTGCGGGGTCTGGAAACACCATATATTTT
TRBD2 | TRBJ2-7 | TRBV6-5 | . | CASSRGTSGGHEQYF | TGTGCCAGCAGCCGGGGGACTAGCGGGGGCCACGAGCAGTACTTC
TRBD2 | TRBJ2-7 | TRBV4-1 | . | CASSQDSTSATSYEQYF | TGCGCCAGCAGCCAAGACTCCACTAGCGCGACCTCCTACGAGCAGTACTTC
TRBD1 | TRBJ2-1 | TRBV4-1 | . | CASSQDAGGSYNEQFF | TGCGCCAGCAGCCAAGACGCAGGGGGCTCCTACAATGAGCAGTTCTTC
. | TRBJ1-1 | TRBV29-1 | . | CSVPDIGGTEAFF | TGCAGCGTACCGGACATTGGGGGGACTGAAGCTTTCTTT
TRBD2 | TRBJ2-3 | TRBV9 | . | CASSVVAGGLGDTQYF | TGTGCCAGCAGCGTAGTAGCGGGAGGTCTCGGAGATACGCAGTATTTT
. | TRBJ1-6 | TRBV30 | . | CAWSGQTNSPLHF | TGTGCCTGGAGTGGACAGACAAATTCACCCCTCCACTTT
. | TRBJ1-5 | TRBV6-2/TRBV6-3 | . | CASSYSAGASSAPQHF | TGTGCCAGCAGTTACTCCGCCGGGGCCAGTAGTGCGCCCCAGCATTTT
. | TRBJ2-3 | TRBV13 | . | CASSLWGGPTDTQYF | TGTGCCAGCAGCTTATGGGGGGGCCCCACAGATACGCAGTATTTT
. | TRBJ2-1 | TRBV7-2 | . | CASSPQTSYNEQFF | TGTGCCAGCAGCCCCCAAACTAGTTACAATGAGCAGTTCTTC
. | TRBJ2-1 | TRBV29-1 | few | CSVEVWERSEIYEQFF | TGCAGCGTTGAGGTTTGGGAGCGATCGGAGATATATGAGCAGTTCTTC
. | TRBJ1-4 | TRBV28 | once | CASSLSIWTVRGREKLFF | TGTGCCAGCAGTTTGAGTATCTGGACAGTTCGGGGCCGGGAAAAACTGTTTTTT
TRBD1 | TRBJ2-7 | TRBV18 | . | CASSPPDRAYEQYF | TGTGCCAGCTCACCACCGGACAGGGCCTACGAGCAGTACTTC
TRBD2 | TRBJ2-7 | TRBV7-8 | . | CASSQKLAGDAYEQYF | TGTGCCAGCAGCCAAAAACTAGCGGGGGATGCCTACGAGCAGTACTTC